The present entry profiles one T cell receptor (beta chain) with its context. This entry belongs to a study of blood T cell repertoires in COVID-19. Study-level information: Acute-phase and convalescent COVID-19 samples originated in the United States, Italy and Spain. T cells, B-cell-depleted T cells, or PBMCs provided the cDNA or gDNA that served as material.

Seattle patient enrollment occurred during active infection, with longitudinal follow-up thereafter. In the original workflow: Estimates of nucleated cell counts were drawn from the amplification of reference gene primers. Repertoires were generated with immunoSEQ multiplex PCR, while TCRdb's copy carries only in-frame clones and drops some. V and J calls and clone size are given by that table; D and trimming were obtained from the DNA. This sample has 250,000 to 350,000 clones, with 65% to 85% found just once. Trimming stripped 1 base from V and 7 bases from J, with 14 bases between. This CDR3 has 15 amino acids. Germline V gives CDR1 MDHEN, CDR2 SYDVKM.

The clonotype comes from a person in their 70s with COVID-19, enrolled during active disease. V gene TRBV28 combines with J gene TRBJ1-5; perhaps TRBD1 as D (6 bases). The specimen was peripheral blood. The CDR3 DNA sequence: TGTGCCAGCAGTTTATCGGGGGGCGTCGGCCAGCCCCAGCATTTT. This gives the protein CASSLSGGVGQPQHF.